A single sample gave rise to the 5 T cell receptor beta chains below, sequenced in a study of blood T cell repertoires in COVID-19. Profiling relied on immunoSEQ multiplex PCR, and the TCRdb table lists in-frame clones only, not all of them. The sample carries 70,000 to 85,000 clones, about 86% recorded once. The sequencing input was peripheral blood. The receptors were sampled from an elderly woman in a cohort sampled during active or convalescent COVID-19.

The chain combines TRBV27 with TRBJ2-5; weak D call: TRBD1 (5 bases). V was trimmed by 2 bases and J by 5 bases, leaving 12 bases between them. Germline assignment: CDR1 MNHEY and CDR2 SMNVEV (reference sequence). The CDR3 runs 14 residues. The CDR3 loop is CASSLGGAAETQYF. CDR3 nucleotides: TGTGCCAGCAGTTTAGGTGGGGCGGCGGAGACCCAGTACTTC.

This clone appeared a single time. The chain couples TRBV7-6 to TRBJ2-7; TRBD2 aligns across 7 bases. This CDR3 is 14 amino acids long. Per the germline V gene, CDR1 is SGHVS and CDR2 is FNYEAQ. After removal of 2 bases from V and 7 bases from J, the junction contained 8 bases not matched to a gene. The CDR3 loop reads CASSLQAGVLEQYF. As DNA, the CDR3 is TGTGCCAGCAGCTTACAGGCGGGAGTCCTTGAGCAGTACTTC.

J is TRBJ1-2 and V is TRBV18, with a possible D match to TRBD1 (6 bases). The CDR3 is 14 amino acids. Per the germline V gene, CDR1 is KGHSH and CDR2 is LQKENI. V lost 0 bases to trimming and J lost 3 bases, with 8 bases between them. CDR3 sequence: CASSPPAGDYGYTF. DNA of the CDR3: TGTGCCAGCTCACCACCTGCAGGGGACTATGGCTACACCTTC.

The rearrangement links TRBV5-1 to TRBJ1-1; no firm D call. CDR1 and CDR2 (germline): SGHRS, YFSETQ. Trimming removed 0 bases at V and 8 bases at J, with 5 bases between. The CDR3 has 11 amino acids. The DNA for the CDR3 is TGCGCCAGCAGCTTGGGGCTCGAAGCTTTCTTT. Translated: CASSLGLEAFF.

The V call is TRBV5-6, the J call TRBJ1-5, with 9 positions matching TRBD1. The CDR3 consists of 15 residues. From germline, CDR1 is SGHDT and CDR2 YYEEEE. The V segment lost 4 bases and the J segment 7 bases; nucleotides outside the gene matches: 9. CDR3 DNA: TGTGCCAGCAGCCACAGACAGGGGGGTCAACAGCCCCAGCATTTT. Its protein product is CASSHRQGGQQPQHF. The whole variable domain, filled in from reference TRBV5-6 and TRBJ1-5, reads DAGVTQSPTHLIKTRGQQVTLRCSPKSGHDTVSWYQQALGQGPQFIFQYYEEEERQRGNFPDRFSGHQFPNYSSELNVNALLLGDSALYLCASSHRQGGQQPQHFGDGTRLSIL.